This T cell receptor beta chain is from a study of T cell repertoires in cytomegalovirus infection. Details on this clonotype: Its antigen is not known.

V lost 5 bases and J lost 3, with 25 bases in between. The CDR3 totals 18 residues. Germline lookup yields CDR1 MNHEY and CDR2 SVGAGI. Via MiXCR, TCRdb re-called the reads, giving one row per CDR3 protein. Seen here are 250,000 or so distinct CDR3 sequences, 17% observed once, and the top ten hold around half. Study-wide points: The cumulative frequency of public TCR beta families distinguished individuals who carried CMV together with the relevant HLA.

The chain is built from TRBV6-5 and TRBJ1-2; the D gene is possibly TRBD1 (5 bases). The specimen was CD8+ T cells from PBMCs. This sequence originates from a human donor in good health (CMV status not recorded). Some clones in this sample may be carry-over from other donors' samples. The CDR3 loop is CASSPRGTAHVMDYGYTF. In nucleotides, the CDR3 is TGTGCCAGCAGTCCCCGGGGGACCGCGCACGTAATGGACTATGGCTACACCTTC.